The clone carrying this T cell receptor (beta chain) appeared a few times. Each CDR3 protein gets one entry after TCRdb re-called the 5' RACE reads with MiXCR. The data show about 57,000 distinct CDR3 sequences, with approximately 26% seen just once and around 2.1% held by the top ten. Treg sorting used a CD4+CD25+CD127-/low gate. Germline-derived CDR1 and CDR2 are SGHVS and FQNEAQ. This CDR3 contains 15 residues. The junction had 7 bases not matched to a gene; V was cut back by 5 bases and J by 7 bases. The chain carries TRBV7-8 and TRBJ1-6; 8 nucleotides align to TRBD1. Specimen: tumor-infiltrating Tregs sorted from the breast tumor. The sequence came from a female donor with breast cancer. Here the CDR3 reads CASSVDRGNNSPLHF. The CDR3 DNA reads TGTGCCAGCAGCGTTGACAGGGGTAACAATTCACCCCTCCACTTT.